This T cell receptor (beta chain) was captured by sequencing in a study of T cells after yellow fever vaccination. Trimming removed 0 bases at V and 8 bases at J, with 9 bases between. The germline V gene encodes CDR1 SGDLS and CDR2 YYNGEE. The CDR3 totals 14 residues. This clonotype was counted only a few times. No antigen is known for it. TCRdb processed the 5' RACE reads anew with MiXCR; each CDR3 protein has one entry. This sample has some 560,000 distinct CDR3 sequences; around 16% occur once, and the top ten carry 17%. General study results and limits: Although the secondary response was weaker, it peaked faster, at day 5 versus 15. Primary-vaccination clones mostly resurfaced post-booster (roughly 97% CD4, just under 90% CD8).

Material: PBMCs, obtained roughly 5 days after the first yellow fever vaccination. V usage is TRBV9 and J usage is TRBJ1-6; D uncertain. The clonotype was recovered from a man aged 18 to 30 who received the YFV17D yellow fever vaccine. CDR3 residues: CASSVDQAYSPLHF. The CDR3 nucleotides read TGTGCCAGCAGCGTAGACCAAGCCTATTCACCCCTCCACTTT.